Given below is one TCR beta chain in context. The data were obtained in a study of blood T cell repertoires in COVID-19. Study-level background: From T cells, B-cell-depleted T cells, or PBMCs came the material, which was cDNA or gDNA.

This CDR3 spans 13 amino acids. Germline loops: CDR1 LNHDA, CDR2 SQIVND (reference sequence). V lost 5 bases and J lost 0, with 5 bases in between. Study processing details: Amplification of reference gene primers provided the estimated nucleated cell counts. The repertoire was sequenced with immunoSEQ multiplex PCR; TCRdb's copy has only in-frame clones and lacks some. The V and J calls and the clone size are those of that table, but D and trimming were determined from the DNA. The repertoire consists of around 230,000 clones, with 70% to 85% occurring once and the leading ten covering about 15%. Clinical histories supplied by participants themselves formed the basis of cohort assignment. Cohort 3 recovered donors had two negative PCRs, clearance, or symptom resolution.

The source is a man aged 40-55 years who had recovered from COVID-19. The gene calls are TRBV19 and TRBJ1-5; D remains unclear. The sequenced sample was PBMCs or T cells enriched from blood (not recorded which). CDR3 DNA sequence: TGTGCCAGTAGTCTGAGTAGCAATCAGCCCCAGCATTTT. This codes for CASSLSSNQPQHF.